One and the same sample provided the 27 T cell receptor beta chains below, sequenced in a study of T cell clonality in common variable immunodeficiency. Only in-frame clones appear in the TCRdb table, and some are missing; sequencing was by immunoSEQ multiplex PCR. This sample carries about 64,000 clones, none of them present only once. Sequenced: peripheral blood mononuclear cells. The receptors were gathered from a person between 18 and 70 years old in good health.

This clone showed up many times. The CDR3 goes on 3 residues after the read ends, and that part is filled in from the germline J gene. This chain joins TRBV19 and TRBJ1-5; D may be TRBD1 (5 bases). From germline, CDR1 is LNHDA and CDR2 SQIVND (reference sequence). The V end was cut by 9 bases, the J end by 5 bases, with 23 bases between. The CDR3 has 16 residues. CDR3 DNA, as far as it was read: TGTGCCAGCGGAGGGTTCTTGACAGCGCCCGATCAGCCC. Residues: CASGGFLTAPDQP. The full CDR3 reads CASGGFLTAPDQPQHF.

The table lists this clone with many counts. The read is 3 residues too short to cover the CDR3 end, so that end is filled in from the germline J gene. The chain recombines TRBV6-1 with TRBJ1-2; tentatively, D is TRBD1 (5 bases). Trimming pared 3 bases from V and 2 bases from J, leaving 10 bases between. This CDR3 comprises 14 residues. Germline V gene lookup returns CDR1 MNHNS and CDR2 SASEGT. The sequenced CDR3 bases are TGTGCCAGCAGTGACGGGGGTGCCAACTATGGC. Translating gives CASSDGGANYG. The full-length CDR3 reads as CASSDGGANYGYTF.

This clone has a count of ten or more. The CDR3 is cut off 3 residues early in the read; its end comes from the germline J gene. The V gene is TRBV6-2 or TRBV6-3, the J gene TRBJ2-7; the D gene is possibly TRBD2 (5 bases). This CDR3 contains 13 residues. V dropped 2 bases and J dropped 3 bases, with 8 bases sitting between them. From germline, CDR1 is MNHEY and CDR2 SVGEGT. The CDR3 sequence is CASSYGLLYEQYF. The DNA read from the CDR3 is TGTGCCAGCAGTTACGGACTCCTCTACGAG.

This clone was recorded many times. The read ends 3 residues shy of where the CDR3 ends; the end is completed using the germline J gene. The rearrangement uses TRBV7-9 and TRBJ1-4; 8 bases agree with TRBD1. J was trimmed by 8 bases and V by 5 bases; bases with no gene match: 10. CDR3 length: 15 amino acids. The germline CDR1 and CDR2 sequences are SEHNR and FQNEAQ (reference sequence). The DNA read from the CDR3 is TGTGCCAGCAGCCTCCGGACAGGGCCGGCGGAAAAA. Translating gives CASSLRTGPAEK. The whole CDR3 reads CASSLRTGPAEKLFF.

This clone was counted at least ten times. The CDR3 sequence is CASSLGRGMDEKLFF. Incomplete CDR3 DNA: TGTGCCAGCAGCTTGGGGAGGGGGATGGACGAAAAA. The chain is built from TRBV5-6 and TRBJ1-4, with D possibly matching TRBD1 (6 bases). The read stops 3 residues short of the end of the CDR3; the missing end is completed from the germline J gene. This CDR3 contains 15 residues. Trimming cost V 0 bases and J 8 bases, with 14 bases left between them. In germline, CDR1 is SGHDT, CDR2 YYEEEE.

About this clone itself: The CDR3 end lies 3 residues beyond the end of the read and is filled in from the germline J gene. The V and J genes are TRBV19 and TRBJ1-2; 9 bases map to TRBD1. The CDR3 has 15 amino acids. Germline V lookup: CDR1 LNHDA, CDR2 SQIVND (reference sequence). The J segment lost 1 base and the V segment lost 5 bases, leaving 5 bases of the junction unmatched. The CDR3 loop reads CASSDPGQGNYGYTF. Incomplete CDR3 DNA: TGTGCCAGTAGTGACCCGGGACAGGGTAACTATGGC.

This clone showed up many times. The CDR3 end lies 3 residues beyond the end of the read and is filled in from the germline J gene. The rearrangement uses TRBV14 and TRBJ2-7; TRBD1 agrees at 7 bases. The CDR3 runs 14 residues. The V gene end was trimmed by 6 bases and the J gene end by 0 bases; junction bases not matched to a gene: 5. Germline V gene data show CDR1 as SGHDN and CDR2 as FVKESK. The chain's CDR3 is CASRRTGDSYEQYF. The CDR3 DNA, read in part, is TGTGCCAGCAGAAGGACAGGCGACTCCTACGAG.

This clone was observed many times. The read falls 3 residues short of the CDR3 end, and the missing part is taken from the germline J gene. The chain carries TRBV11-2 and TRBJ2-1; 8 bases are a match to TRBD1. This CDR3 comprises 14 residues. The V segment lost 5 bases and the J segment 5 bases; nucleotides outside the gene matches: 5. The germline CDR1 and CDR2 sequences are SGHAT and FQNNGV. The CDR3 DNA, read in part, is TGTGCCAGCAGCGCCGGGACAGGAAACAATGAG. This gives the protein CASSAGTGNNE. From start to end, the CDR3 is CASSAGTGNNEQFF.

This clone was picked up many times. With the read ending 3 residues before the CDR3 end, the germline J gene is used to fill in that end. The chain joins TRBV5-5 to TRBJ1-1; 7 bases line up with TRBD1. Germline-derived CDR1 and CDR2 are SGHKS and YYEKEE (reference sequence). The CDR3 loop spans 14 amino acids. Incomplete CDR3 DNA: TGTGCCAGCAGCCACGGACAGGCCTCGTTGGAA. Its translation: CASSHGQASLE. The whole CDR3 sequence is CASSHGQASLEAFF.

Worth noting for this clone: The read terminates 3 residues ahead of where the CDR3 ends, so the germline J gene completes it. The V gene is TRBV11-2, the J gene TRBJ1-6, with D perhaps TRBD1 (6 bases). Deletions cut 1 base from V and 7 bases from J, with 11 bases between. The V gene's germline CDR1 is SGHAT and CDR2 FQNNGV. The CDR3 covers 15 residues. The chain's CDR3 is CASSLGGGQNSPLHF. Incomplete CDR3 DNA: TGTGCCAGCAGCTTAGGGGGGGGCCAAAATTCACCC.

This clone has at least ten counts. The CDR3 end is not reached by the read, which stops 3 residues before it; the germline J gene fills it in. This chain joins TRBV10-1 and TRBJ2-3, with 9 nucleotides matching TRBD2. The CDR3 sequence is 15 residues long. Germline values: CDR1 WNHNN, CDR2 SYGVQD (reference sequence). Trimming cost V 4 bases and J 4 bases; bases outside gene matches: 6. CDR3 sequence: CASSVSSGMSDTQYF. The part of the CDR3 DNA that was read is TGCGCCAGCAGTGTGTCTAGCGGGATGTCAGATACG.

This clone was observed at least ten times. The read terminates 3 residues before the CDR3 end, so the remaining end is supplied by the germline J gene. The rearrangement links TRBV6-4 to TRBJ2-3; TRBD2 matches 9 bases. This CDR3 has 15 residues. CDR1 MRHNA and CDR2 SNTAGT come from the germline V gene. With V trimmed by 5 bases and J by 4 bases, 7 bases remained unmatched. The CDR3 sequence: CASSSLAGAADTQYF. The sequenced part of the CDR3 DNA is TGTGCCAGCAGTTCCTTAGCGGGAGCAGCAGATACG.

This clone was observed at least ten times. The read ends 3 residues before the CDR3 terminus; that terminus is restored from the germline J gene. The rearrangement joins TRBV11-2 to TRBJ1-1; D is perhaps TRBD1 (5 bases). The CDR3 length is 14 residues. Deletions cut 4 bases from V and 1 base from J, with 10 bases between. The germline V gene encodes CDR1 SGHAT and CDR2 FQNNGV. Incomplete CDR3 DNA: TGTGCCAGCAGCTCTGTAGACAGGAACACTGAA. Encoded protein: CASSSVDRNTE. The full CDR3 is CASSSVDRNTEAFF. The full variable domain, rest sourced from reference TRBV11-2 and TRBJ1-1, is EAGVAQSPRYKIIEKRQSVAFWCNPISGHATLYWYQQILGQGPKLLIQFQNNGVVDDSQLPKDRFSAERLKGVDSTLKIQPAKLEDSAVYLCASSSVDRNTEAFFGQGTRLTVV.

This clone was picked up many times. The CDR3 extends 3 residues past the end of the read, so its final part is completed from the germline J gene. This chain connects TRBV19 to TRBJ2-7, with D possibly matching TRBD2 (6 bases). CDR1 and CDR2 (germline): LNHDA, SQIVND (reference sequence). V gave up 5 bases and J gave up 2 bases, with 13 bases separating them. This CDR3 region has 14 residues. Partial CDR3 DNA: TGTGCCAGTAGTGTCGCGGGGAGAACCTACGAG. Translation gives CASSVAGRTYE. The full CDR3 is CASSVAGRTYEQYF. The whole variable domain, remainder taken from reference TRBV19 and TRBJ2-7, is DGGITQSPKYLFRKEGQNVTLSCEQNLNHDAMYWYRQDPGQGLRLIYYSQIVNDFQKGDIAEGYSVSREKKESFPLTVTSAQKNPTAFYLCASSVAGRTYEQYFGPGTRLTVT.

As concerns this clone: With a much larger clone just one base away, this may be a read error. Read sequence stops 3 residues before the CDR3 end, and the germline J gene provides the missing end. Other DNA sequences in this sample translate to the same CDR3. This rearrangement joins TRBV18 to TRBJ1-4, with 7 positions matching TRBD1. This CDR3 contains 18 residues. CDR1 is KGHSH and CDR2 is LQKENI in the germline V gene. Trimming took 0 bases from V and 0 from J; bases not matched to a gene: 7. CDR3 DNA, as far as it was read: TGTGCCAGCTCACCACCGAACAGGGGCGGGGCAACTAATGAAAAA. Translated: CASSPPNRGGATNEK. The whole CDR3 reads CASSPPNRGGATNEKLFF.

This clone was seen repeatedly, ten times or more. The CDR3 is cut off 3 residues early in the read; its end comes from the germline J gene. The chain has TRBV20-1 and TRBJ1-3; 7 bases line up with TRBD1. CDR3 length equals 15 residues. Trimming removed 1 base from V and 5 bases from J; junction bases left unmatched: 8. Germline CDR1 and CDR2: DFQATT and SNEGSKA (reference sequence). CDR3 DNA, as far as it was read: TGCAGTGCTAGAGTCCGACAGGGAGTCCGAAACACC. Encoded protein: CSARVRQGVRNT. The full CDR3 sequence reads CSARVRQGVRNTIYF.

In this sample, this clone turned up many times. The CDR3 end lies 3 residues beyond the end of the read and is filled in from the germline J gene. The chain joins TRBV11-3 to TRBJ2-2; 12 nucleotides agree with TRBD1. V gave up 5 bases and J gave up 7 bases; unmatched junction bases: 5. The length of the CDR3 is 15 residues. CDR1 SGHNT and CDR2 YENEEA come from the germline V gene. This CDR3 is CASSRDRGQGGELFF. CDR3 DNA, as far as it was read: TGTGCCAGCAGCAGGGACAGGGGGCAAGGCGGGGAG.

This clone was counted between two and nine times. The read is 3 residues too short to cover the CDR3 end, so that end is filled in from the germline J gene. The rearrangement uses TRBV5-1 and TRBJ2-3; TRBD2 might be the D (5 bases). CDR1 is SGHRS and CDR2 is YFSETQ in the germline V gene. Trimming took off 0 bases at V and 2 bases at J, with 13 bases between the two ends. The CDR3 is made up of 16 amino acids. The CDR3 spells CASSLGRGLATDTQYF. The part of the CDR3 DNA that was read is TGCGCCAGCAGCTTGGGTCGAGGACTGGCCACAGATACG. Complete variable domain (other parts from reference TRBV5-1 and TRBJ2-3): KAGVTQTPRYLIKTRGQQVTLSCSPISGHRSVSWYQQTPGQGLQFLFEYFSETQRNKGNFPGRFSGRQFSNSRSEMNVSTLELGDSALYLCASSLGRGLATDTQYFGPGTRLTVL.

This clone was seen many times. With the read ending 3 residues before the CDR3 end, the germline J gene is used to fill in that end. The genes are TRBV29-1 and TRBJ1-1; no reliable D call. Trimming took off 7 bases at V and 6 bases at J, with 18 bases between the two ends. The CDR3 spans 13 residues. CDR1 is SQVTM, CDR2 ANQGSEA, per germline. CDR3 residues: CSALMSSKAEAFF. CDR3 bases read: TGCAGCGCTCTGATGTCCAGTAAGGCTGAA.

This clone was recorded at least ten times. Read coverage stops 3 residues before the CDR3 terminus; the germline J gene supplies the remainder. This chain links TRBV7-9 with TRBJ2-7; 7 positions match TRBD2. Germline lookup yields CDR1 SEHNR and CDR2 FQNEAQ (reference sequence). The junction had 9 bases not matched to a gene; V was cut back by 1 base and J by 6 bases. CDR3 length equals 15 residues. The covered CDR3 bases are TGTGCCAGCAGCTTAGGTACACCGGGACTACGCGAG. It yields the protein CASSLGTPGLRE. The CDR3 reads in full as CASSLGTPGLREQYF.

The sample holds many counts of this clone. Read coverage stops 3 residues before the CDR3 terminus; the germline J gene supplies the remainder. The chain combines TRBV5-1 with TRBJ1-1; 9 bases align to TRBD1. This CDR3 region has 15 residues. Germline lookup yields CDR1 SGHRS and CDR2 YFSETQ. Trimming at V came to 4 bases and at J to 5 bases, leaving 9 bases not matched to a gene. CDR3 sequence reads: CASSEEQGAATEAFF. The DNA read from the CDR3 is TGCGCCAGCAGCGAGGAACAGGGGGCGGCGACTGAA.

This clone was seen many times. The part of the CDR3 DNA that was read is TGTGCCAGCTCACCTGACTTACAAGAGACC. It specifies CASSPDLQET. The whole CDR3 sequence is CASSPDLQETQYF. This chain connects TRBV18 to TRBJ2-5; D ambiguous. The CDR3 goes on 3 residues after the read ends, and that part is filled in from the germline J gene. This CDR3 is built from 13 residues. Per germline, CDR1 KGHSH and CDR2 LQKENI. V was trimmed by 3 bases and J by 2 bases, leaving 7 bases between them.

This clone was observed many times. From the germline J gene comes the end of the CDR3, since the read stops 3 residues before it. The rearrangement links TRBV7-9 to TRBJ2-5; 8 bases fit TRBD1. This CDR3 has 15 amino acids. J gave up 5 bases and V 4 bases, and 9 bases lay outside the gene matches. Looked up from germline, CDR1 is SEHNR and CDR2 is FQNEAQ (reference sequence). Partial CDR3 DNA: TGTGCCAGCAGCTCTCGGACAGGGACGAGGGAGACC. It is translated as CASSSRTGTRET. The entire CDR3 protein reads CASSSRTGTRETQYF.

In its sample, this clone was seen many times. The read gets to within 3 residues of the CDR3 end, and the germline J gene fills in the rest. The chain uses TRBV7-3 and TRBJ2-3; possibly TRBD1 for D (6 bases). This CDR3 comprises 16 residues. V was cut by 6 bases and J by 0 bases, with 16 bases left in between. Looked up from germline, CDR1 is SGHTA and CDR2 is FQGTGA. CDR3 sequence: CASRETGRRSTDTQYF. The DNA read from the CDR3 is TGTGCCAGCAGGGAGACAGGCCGGCGTAGCACAGATACG.

This clone was detected many times. The observed sequence ends 3 residues before the CDR3 terminus, with the missing tail filled in from the germline J gene. The chain links TRBV6-4 to TRBJ2-1, with a weak D call TRBD2 (7 bases). The length of the CDR3 is 16 residues. CDR1 MRHNA and CDR2 SNTAGT come from the germline V gene. V lost 4 bases to trimming and J lost 4 bases, with 17 bases between them. The CDR3 spells CASSVAGGDTYNEQFF. CDR3 DNA, as far as it was read: TGTGCCAGCAGTGTGGCTGGGGGGGACACATACAATGAG.

In its sample, this clone was seen many times. The CDR3 end falls 3 residues outside the read, so it is completed with the germline J gene. The chain is built from TRBV11-1 and TRBJ1-2; D is unclear. Trimming took off 5 bases at V and 0 bases at J, with 7 bases between the two ends. The CDR3 extends over 13 amino acids. Germline CDR1 is SGHAT and CDR2 is FQDESV (reference sequence). The CDR3 loop is CASSPAANYGYTF. CDR3 DNA, as far as it was read: TGTGCCAGCAGCCCAGCGGCTAACTATGGC. Drawing the rest from reference TRBV11-1 and TRBJ1-2, the complete variable domain is EAEVAQSPRYKITEKSQAVAFWCDPISGHATLYWYRQILGQGPELLVQFQDESVVDDSQLPKDRFSAERLKGVDSTLKIQPAELGDSAMYLCASSPAANYGYTFGSGTRLTVV.

This clone was detected many times. The read ends 3 residues early relative to the CDR3; the germline J gene fills the gap. V gene TRBV7-3 combines with J gene TRBJ1-2; 7 bases line up with TRBD1. Germline lookup yields CDR1 SGHTA and CDR2 FQGTGA. The CDR3 length is 14 residues. CDR3 loop: CASSTGTRGDGYTF. CDR3 bases read: TGTGCCAGCAGCACCGGGACCAGGGGGGACGGC.